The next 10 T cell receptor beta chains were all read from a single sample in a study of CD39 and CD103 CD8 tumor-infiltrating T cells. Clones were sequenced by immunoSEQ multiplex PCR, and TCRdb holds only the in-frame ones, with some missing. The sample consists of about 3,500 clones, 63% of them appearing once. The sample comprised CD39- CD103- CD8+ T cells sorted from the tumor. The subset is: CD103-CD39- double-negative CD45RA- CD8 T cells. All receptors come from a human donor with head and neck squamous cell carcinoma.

CDR3 in amino acids: CASSNGAFSNQPQHF. The DNA for the CDR3 is TGTGCCAGTAGTAACGGTGCATTCAGCAATCAGCCCCAGCATTTT. The J gene is TRBJ1-5, the V gene TRBV19; D unclear. The CDR3 runs 15 residues. The V gene lost 4 bases and the J gene lost 1 base, with 11 bases spanning the gap. CDR1 and CDR2 (germline): LNHDA, SQIVND (reference sequence).

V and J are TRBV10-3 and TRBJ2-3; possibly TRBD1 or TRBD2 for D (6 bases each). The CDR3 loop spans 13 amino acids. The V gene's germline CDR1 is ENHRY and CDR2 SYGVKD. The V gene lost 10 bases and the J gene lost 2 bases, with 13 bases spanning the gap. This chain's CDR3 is CATLQGLTDTQYF. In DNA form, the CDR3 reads TGTGCCACACTACAGGGACTCACAGATACGCAGTATTTT.

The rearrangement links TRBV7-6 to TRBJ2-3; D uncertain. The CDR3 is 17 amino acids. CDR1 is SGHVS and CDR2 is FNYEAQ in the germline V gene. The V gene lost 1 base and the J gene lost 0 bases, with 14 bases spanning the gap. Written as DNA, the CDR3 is TGTGCCAGCAGCTTAGGCATAGGGATCCCTAGCACAGATACGCAGTATTTT. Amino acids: CASSLGIGIPSTDTQYF.

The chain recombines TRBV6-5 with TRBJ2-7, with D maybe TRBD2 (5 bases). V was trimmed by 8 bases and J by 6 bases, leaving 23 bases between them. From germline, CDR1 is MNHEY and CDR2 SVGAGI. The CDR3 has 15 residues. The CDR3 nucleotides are TGTGCCAGCTCCCTCCGAGTAGGGCGGGTTGGCGAGCAGTACTTC. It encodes CASSLRVGRVGEQYF.

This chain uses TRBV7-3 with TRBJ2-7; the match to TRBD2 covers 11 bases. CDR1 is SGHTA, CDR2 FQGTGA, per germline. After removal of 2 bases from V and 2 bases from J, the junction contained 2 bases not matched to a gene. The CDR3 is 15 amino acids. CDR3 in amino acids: CASSLSSGGTYEQYF. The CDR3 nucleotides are TGTGCCAGCAGCTTATCTAGCGGGGGGACCTACGAGCAGTACTTC. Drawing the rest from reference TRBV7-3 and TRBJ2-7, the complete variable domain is GAGVSQTPSNKVTEKGKYVELRCDPISGHTALYWYRQSLGQGPEFLIYFQGTGAADDSGLPNDRFFAVRPEGSVSTLKIQRTERGDSAVYLCASSLSSGGTYEQYFGPGTRLTVT.

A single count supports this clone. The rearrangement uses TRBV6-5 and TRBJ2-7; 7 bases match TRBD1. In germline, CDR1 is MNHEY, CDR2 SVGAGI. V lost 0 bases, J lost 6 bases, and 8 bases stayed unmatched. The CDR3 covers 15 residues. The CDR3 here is CASSYSTGNHLEQYF. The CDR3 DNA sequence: TGTGCCAGCAGTTACTCGACAGGGAATCATCTCGAGCAGTACTTC.

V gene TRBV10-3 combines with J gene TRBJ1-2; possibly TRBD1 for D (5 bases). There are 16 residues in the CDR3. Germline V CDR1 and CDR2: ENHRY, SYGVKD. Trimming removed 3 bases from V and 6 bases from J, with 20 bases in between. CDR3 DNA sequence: TGTGCCATCAGTGAAACAGTGTCGGGACGACCTAATGGCTACACCTTC. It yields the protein CAISETVSGRPNGYTF.

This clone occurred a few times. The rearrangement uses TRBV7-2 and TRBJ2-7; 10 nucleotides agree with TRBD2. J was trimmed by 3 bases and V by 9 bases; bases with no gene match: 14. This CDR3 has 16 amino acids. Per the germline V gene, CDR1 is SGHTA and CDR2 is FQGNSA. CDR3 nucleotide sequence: TGTGCCAGTCTAGCGGGGGCCCCCGGATTAGGCTACGAGCAGTACTTC. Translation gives CASLAGAPGLGYEQYF.

The CDR3 DNA follows: TGCGCCAGCAGCTTGGACGAGGGGGCCGCCAACGAGCAGTACTTC. Translating gives CASSLDEGAANEQYF. J is TRBJ2-7 and V is TRBV5-1; the match to TRBD1 covers 7 bases. V was clipped by 0 bases and J by 5 bases; unmatched bases: 8. Looked up from germline, CDR1 is SGHRS and CDR2 is YFSETQ. The length of the CDR3 is 15 residues.

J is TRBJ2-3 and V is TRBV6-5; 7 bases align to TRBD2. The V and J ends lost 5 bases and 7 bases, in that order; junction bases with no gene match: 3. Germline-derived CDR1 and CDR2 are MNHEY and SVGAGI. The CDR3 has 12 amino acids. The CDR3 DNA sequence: TGTGCCAGCAGTGGGCGGGAGAATACGCAGTATTTT. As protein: CASSGRENTQYF.